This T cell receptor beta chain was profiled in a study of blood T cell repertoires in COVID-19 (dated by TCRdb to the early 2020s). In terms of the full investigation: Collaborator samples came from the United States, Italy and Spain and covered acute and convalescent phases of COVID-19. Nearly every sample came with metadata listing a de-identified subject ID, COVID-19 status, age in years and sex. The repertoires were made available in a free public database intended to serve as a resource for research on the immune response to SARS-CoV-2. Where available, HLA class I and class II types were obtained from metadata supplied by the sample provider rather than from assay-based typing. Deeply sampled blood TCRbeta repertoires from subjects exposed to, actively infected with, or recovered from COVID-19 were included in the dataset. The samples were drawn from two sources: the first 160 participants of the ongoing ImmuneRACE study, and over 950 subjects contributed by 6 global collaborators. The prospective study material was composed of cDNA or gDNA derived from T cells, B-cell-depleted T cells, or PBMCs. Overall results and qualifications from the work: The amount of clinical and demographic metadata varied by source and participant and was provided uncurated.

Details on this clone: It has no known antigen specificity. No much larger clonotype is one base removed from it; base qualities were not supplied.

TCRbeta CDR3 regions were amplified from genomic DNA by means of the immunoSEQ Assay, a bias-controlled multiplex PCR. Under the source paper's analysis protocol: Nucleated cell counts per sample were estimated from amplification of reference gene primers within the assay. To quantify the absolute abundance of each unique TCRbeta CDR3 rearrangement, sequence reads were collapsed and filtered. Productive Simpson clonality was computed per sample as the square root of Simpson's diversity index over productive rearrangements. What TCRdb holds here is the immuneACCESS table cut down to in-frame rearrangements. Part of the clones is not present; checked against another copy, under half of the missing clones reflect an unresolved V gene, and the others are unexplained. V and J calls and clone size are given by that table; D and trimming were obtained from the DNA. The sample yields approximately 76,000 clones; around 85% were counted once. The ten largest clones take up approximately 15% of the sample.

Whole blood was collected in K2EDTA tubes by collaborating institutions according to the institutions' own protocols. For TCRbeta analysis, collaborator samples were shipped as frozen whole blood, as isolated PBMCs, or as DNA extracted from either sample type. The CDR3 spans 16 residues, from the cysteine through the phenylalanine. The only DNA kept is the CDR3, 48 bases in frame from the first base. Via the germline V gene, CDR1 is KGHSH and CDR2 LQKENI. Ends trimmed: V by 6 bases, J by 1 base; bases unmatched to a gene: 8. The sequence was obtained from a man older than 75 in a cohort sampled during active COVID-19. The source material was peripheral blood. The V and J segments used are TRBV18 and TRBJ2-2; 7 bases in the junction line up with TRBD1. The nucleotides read TGTGCCAGCTCTGTCGCGACAGGGATGAACACCGGGGAGCTGTTTTTT. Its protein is CASSVATGMNTGELFF.